The rows below give T cell receptor beta chains drawn from one sample of a study of T-cell reconstitution after alpha-beta-depleted transplantation in children. MiXCR, run by TCRdb on the PCR reads, gives a single entry per CDR3 protein. This table holds around 270,000 distinct CDR3 sequences, 10% found once. The sequencing used PBMCs, collected before TCRalphabeta/CD19-depleted stem cell transplant. The receptors come from a boy under two years old with acute myeloid leukemia, due to receive a stem cell transplant. Both conserved end residues are part of each CDR3. The D gene is left open where the match is weak. Clone size is stated in some rows and not others, as once, few, many or a class when expanded.

abundance: few; j_gene: TRBJ2-2; v_gene: TRBV12-3/TRBV12-4; d_gene: TRBD1; CDR3nt: TGTGCCAGCAGTCGACAGGGGCTGTGGACCGGGGAGCTGTTTTTT; CDR3aa: CASSRQGLWTGELFF
abundance: many; j_gene: TRBJ2-1; v_gene: TRBV19; d_gene: -; CDR3nt: TGTGCCAGCCTAGGTACAGGGTATGGTTACAATGAGCAGTTCTTC; CDR3aa: CASLGTGYGYNEQFF
abundance: few; j_gene: TRBJ1-5; v_gene: TRBV20-1; d_gene: -; CDR3nt: TGCAGTGCTAGGCCGGGAGGCCCGTATAGCAATCAGCCCCAGCATTTT; CDR3aa: CSARPGGPYSNQPQHF
abundance: -; j_gene: TRBJ2-7; v_gene: TRBV20-1; d_gene: -; CDR3nt: TGCAGTGCTAGGGGGGGTTTCGGGAATTTAGGCGCCTACGAGCAGTACTTC; CDR3aa: CSARGGFGNLGAYEQYF
abundance: many; j_gene: TRBJ2-7; v_gene: TRBV4-2; d_gene: TRBD2; CDR3nt: TGTGCCAGCAGCCAAGGCGATAGCGGGAGTATCCACTTC; CDR3aa: CASSQGDSGSIHF
abundance: few; j_gene: TRBJ1-6; v_gene: TRBV7-3; d_gene: -; CDR3nt: TGTGCCAGCAGCCTCAACTGGGAGTATTCACCCCTCCACTTT; CDR3aa: CASSLNWEYSPLHF
abundance: many; j_gene: TRBJ1-5; v_gene: TRBV9; d_gene: TRBD1; CDR3nt: TGTGCCAGCAGCCCCGGTCCGGGACAGGGTTATCAGCCCCAGCATTTT; CDR3aa: CASSPGPGQGYQPQHF
abundance: many; j_gene: TRBJ2-3; v_gene: TRBV5-1; d_gene: -; CDR3nt: TGTGCCAGCAGCTTAGCTTCGGGCACAGATACGCAGTATTTT; CDR3aa: CASSLASGTDTQYF
abundance: many; j_gene: TRBJ2-7; v_gene: TRBV12-3/TRBV12-4; d_gene: TRBD2; CDR3nt: TGTGCCAGCAGACTTCAGCGGGATGTGGGGCAGTACTTC; CDR3aa: CASRLQRDVGQYF
abundance: many; j_gene: TRBJ2-2; v_gene: TRBV29-1; d_gene: -; CDR3nt: TGCAGCGTTGTGAGAGGGGCGAACACCGGGGAGCTGTTTTTT; CDR3aa: CSVVRGANTGELFF
abundance: -; j_gene: TRBJ2-2; v_gene: TRBV4-3; d_gene: TRBD2; CDR3nt: TGCGCCAGCAGCCAATATTTCACTAGCGGGAGAACCGGGGAGCTGTTTTTT; CDR3aa: CASSQYFTSGRTGELFF
abundance: few; j_gene: TRBJ1-2; v_gene: TRBV6-2/TRBV6-3; d_gene: -; CDR3nt: TGTGCCAGCAGTTACAGGACCTTCGTCTATGGCTACACCTTC; CDR3aa: CASSYRTFVYGYTF
abundance: -; j_gene: TRBJ2-7; v_gene: TRBV11-2; d_gene: TRBD2; CDR3nt: TGTGCCAGCAGCTTAGGACTAGCGGGAGGCCCAGTTTTCTCCTACGAGCAGTACTTC; CDR3aa: CASSLGLAGGPVFSYEQYF
abundance: many; j_gene: TRBJ2-2; v_gene: TRBV9; d_gene: TRBD2; CDR3nt: TGTGCCAGCAGCGTAGGCGGGGGTCCCTTAAACACCGGGGAGCTGTTTTTT; CDR3aa: CASSVGGGPLNTGELFF
abundance: many; j_gene: TRBJ2-7; v_gene: TRBV27; d_gene: -; CDR3nt: TGTGCCAGCAGGGGACGTCTCTCCTACGAGCAGTACTTC; CDR3aa: CASRGRLSYEQYF
abundance: few; j_gene: TRBJ2-7; v_gene: TRBV4-2; d_gene: TRBD2; CDR3nt: TGTGCCAGCAGCCAAGAGAATAGCGGGAGCCCCTACGAGCAGTACTTC; CDR3aa: CASSQENSGSPYEQYF
abundance: many; j_gene: TRBJ2-3; v_gene: TRBV7-9; d_gene: TRBD1; CDR3nt: TGTGCCAGCAGCTTGGGACAGGGATACACAGATACGCAGTATTTT; CDR3aa: CASSLGQGYTDTQYF
abundance: many; j_gene: TRBJ2-1; v_gene: TRBV19; d_gene: -; CDR3nt: TGTGCCAGTAGTATCCCAGTAGGGGTTGGCAGTCCCTACAATGAGCAGTTCTTC; CDR3aa: CASSIPVGVGSPYNEQFF
abundance: -; j_gene: TRBJ2-5; v_gene: TRBV4-2; d_gene: TRBD1; CDR3nt: TGTGCCAGCAGCCAAGGACAGGGGGCCGAGGGAGAGACCCAGTACTTC; CDR3aa: CASSQGQGAEGETQYF
abundance: many; j_gene: TRBJ2-7; v_gene: TRBV20-1; d_gene: -; CDR3nt: TGCAGTGCTCCCATCGACATCCCAGGGTACGAGCAGTACTTC; CDR3aa: CSAPIDIPGYEQYF
abundance: few; j_gene: TRBJ2-7; v_gene: TRBV28; d_gene: -; CDR3nt: TGTGCCAGCAGTTTACCGGGACGGTACGAGCAGTACTTC; CDR3aa: CASSLPGRYEQYF
abundance: many; j_gene: TRBJ2-7; v_gene: TRBV7-8; d_gene: -; CDR3nt: TGTGCCAGCAGCTTAGAAAGGGGGAGAGAGCAGTACTTC; CDR3aa: CASSLERGREQYF
abundance: many; j_gene: TRBJ1-1; v_gene: TRBV7-8; d_gene: TRBD1; CDR3nt: TGTGCCAGCAGCCCGCGACAGGGTATGGGGACTGAATCTTTCTTT; CDR3aa: CASSPRQGMGTESFF
abundance: many; j_gene: TRBJ2-7; v_gene: TRBV28; d_gene: TRBD1; CDR3nt: TGTGCCAGCAGTTCGCGGGGACAGGTGTCCTACGAGCAGTACTTC; CDR3aa: CASSSRGQVSYEQYF
abundance: many; j_gene: TRBJ2-7; v_gene: TRBV3-1; d_gene: TRBD1; CDR3nt: TGTGCCAGCAGCCAATTCAGGGGGCACGGCGAGCAGTACTTC; CDR3aa: CASSQFRGHGEQYF
abundance: few; j_gene: TRBJ2-1; v_gene: TRBV5-1; d_gene: TRBD2; CDR3nt: TGCGCCAGCAGCTTGGGTCTTGGTAGCGGGGGATACAATGAGCAGTTCTTC; CDR3aa: CASSLGLGSGGYNEQFF
abundance: many; j_gene: TRBJ1-1; v_gene: TRBV4-2; d_gene: -; CDR3nt: TGTGCCAGCAGCCAAGCCCCACAGGGGAACACTGAAGCTTTCTTT; CDR3aa: CASSQAPQGNTEAFF
abundance: many; j_gene: TRBJ2-2; v_gene: TRBV15; d_gene: -; CDR3nt: TGTGCCACCAGCAGAGATCTAATCGCCGGGAACACCGGGGAGCTGTTTTTT; CDR3aa: CATSRDLIAGNTGELFF
abundance: many; j_gene: TRBJ2-3; v_gene: TRBV28; d_gene: TRBD2; CDR3nt: TGTGCCAGCAGTTCGGGACTAGCGGGACTCACAGATACGCAGTATTTT; CDR3aa: CASSSGLAGLTDTQYF
abundance: -; j_gene: TRBJ2-3; v_gene: TRBV20-1; d_gene: -; CDR3nt: TGCAGTGCTAGTTGGGGGAGAGATACGCAGTATTTT; CDR3aa: CSASWGRDTQYF
abundance: many; j_gene: TRBJ1-6; v_gene: TRBV3-1; d_gene: -; CDR3nt: TGTGCCAGCAGCGTTTATAATTCACCCTTCCACTTT; CDR3aa: CASSVYNSPFHF
abundance: few; j_gene: TRBJ2-7; v_gene: TRBV7-6; d_gene: -; CDR3nt: TGTGCCAGCAGCTCGCGACTAGTTCCATACGAGCAGTACTTC; CDR3aa: CASSSRLVPYEQYF
abundance: many; j_gene: TRBJ2-5; v_gene: TRBV10-3; d_gene: TRBD1; CDR3nt: TGTGCCATCAGTGAACCCGGGACAGGGTGGGAGACCCAGTACTTC; CDR3aa: CAISEPGTGWETQYF
abundance: many; j_gene: TRBJ2-3; v_gene: TRBV7-2; d_gene: -; CDR3nt: TGTGCCAGCAGCTTAGAACTAGGCGCAGATACGCAGTATTTT; CDR3aa: CASSLELGADTQYF
abundance: few; j_gene: TRBJ2-5; v_gene: TRBV6-1; d_gene: -; CDR3nt: TGTGCCAGCAGGCCCGGCCTATGGAAGCAAGAGACCCAGTACTTC; CDR3aa: CASRPGLWKQETQYF
abundance: many; j_gene: TRBJ1-5; v_gene: TRBV28; d_gene: -; CDR3nt: TGTGCCATTGCAGGGGGCAATCAGCCCCAGCATTTT; CDR3aa: CAIAGGNQPQHF
abundance: many; j_gene: TRBJ2-1; v_gene: TRBV20-1; d_gene: TRBD2; CDR3nt: TGCAGTGCTAGTAAGCCTAGCGGCGACAATGAGCAGTTCTTC; CDR3aa: CSASKPSGDNEQFF
abundance: many; j_gene: TRBJ2-1; v_gene: TRBV10-3; d_gene: -; CDR3nt: TGTGCCATCAGTGGTGAGGCCTTTAACAATGAGCAGTTCTTC; CDR3aa: CAISGEAFNNEQFF
abundance: -; j_gene: TRBJ2-7; v_gene: TRBV29-1; d_gene: TRBD1; CDR3nt: TGCAGCGTGACCGGGACAGCCTTCTACGAGCAGTACTTC; CDR3aa: CSVTGTAFYEQYF
abundance: many; j_gene: TRBJ1-1; v_gene: TRBV29-1; d_gene: -; CDR3nt: TGCAGCGTTGGCCAGGTTCTGAACACTGAAGCTTTCTTT; CDR3aa: CSVGQVLNTEAFF
abundance: -; j_gene: TRBJ1-1; v_gene: TRBV7-2; d_gene: -; CDR3nt: TGTGCCAGCAGCTTACAGGCAGGAATGAACACTGAAGCTTTCTTT; CDR3aa: CASSLQAGMNTEAFF
abundance: -; j_gene: TRBJ2-1; v_gene: TRBV7-3; d_gene: TRBD1; CDR3nt: TGTGCCAGCAGCCCCGGACAGGTTTTCGAGCAGTTCTTC; CDR3aa: CASSPGQVFEQFF
abundance: few; j_gene: TRBJ2-5; v_gene: TRBV18; d_gene: TRBD2; CDR3nt: TGTGCCAGCTCACCACCTCCCCTTGGGCGGGAGGGTCGAGAGACCCAGTACTTC; CDR3aa: CASSPPPLGREGRETQYF
abundance: many; j_gene: TRBJ2-4; v_gene: TRBV28; d_gene: -; CDR3nt: TGTGCCAGCAGTTTGTATTGGTGGGAGGCCAAAAACATTCAGTACTTC; CDR3aa: CASSLYWWEAKNIQYF
abundance: many; j_gene: TRBJ2-7; v_gene: TRBV7-2; d_gene: -; CDR3nt: TGTGCCAGCGGGCCCCCGAGCGTCCCGTACGAGCAGTACTTC; CDR3aa: CASGPPSVPYEQYF
abundance: many; j_gene: TRBJ2-1; v_gene: TRBV13; d_gene: TRBD2; CDR3nt: TGTGCCAGCAGCCTACGACTAGCGGTCCACCATTACAATGAGCAGTTCTTC; CDR3aa: CASSLRLAVHHYNEQFF
abundance: many; j_gene: TRBJ2-6; v_gene: TRBV11-2; d_gene: -; CDR3nt: TGTGCCAGCAGGACTCCGGGGGTCTCTGGGGCCAACGTCCTGACTTTC; CDR3aa: CASRTPGVSGANVLTF
abundance: many; j_gene: TRBJ1-5; v_gene: TRBV21-1; d_gene: -; CDR3nt: TGTGCCAGCAGCATGGGAGGGCACAGGGGGAACCAGCCCCAGCATTTT; CDR3aa: CASSMGGHRGNQPQHF
abundance: many; j_gene: TRBJ2-3; v_gene: TRBV28; d_gene: TRBD2; CDR3nt: TGTGCCAGCAGTCTGATGCGGGGGGGCACAGATACGCAGTATTTT; CDR3aa: CASSLMRGGTDTQYF
abundance: many; j_gene: TRBJ2-2; v_gene: TRBV29-1; d_gene: -; CDR3nt: TGCAGCGTTGGGGCCGGGACGGTGAACACCGGGGAGCTGTTTTTT; CDR3aa: CSVGAGTVNTGELFF
abundance: many; j_gene: TRBJ2-1; v_gene: TRBV27; d_gene: TRBD2; CDR3nt: TGTGCCAGCAGTTCCCCGACTAGCGGGGGGAACAATGAGCAGTTCTTC; CDR3aa: CASSSPTSGGNNEQFF
abundance: many; j_gene: TRBJ2-7; v_gene: TRBV4-2; d_gene: -; CDR3nt: TGTGCCAGCAGCCAGCCGGCCTCCTACGAGCAGTACTTC; CDR3aa: CASSQPASYEQYF
abundance: many; j_gene: TRBJ2-2; v_gene: TRBV12-3/TRBV12-4; d_gene: -; CDR3nt: TGTGCCAGCAGTTTACGCAGGGCTGTCGGGGAGCTGTTTTTT; CDR3aa: CASSLRRAVGELFF